This T cell receptor beta chain originates from a study of blood T cell repertoires in COVID-19. Study summary: The United States, Italy and Spain supplied acute and convalescent COVID-19 samples.

V trimming: 1 base; J trimming: 4 bases; junction bases outside the gene matches: 1. Germline CDR1 is SGHTA and CDR2 is FQGNSA. The CDR3 contains 14 residues. Assay used: immunoSEQ multiplex PCR; TCRdb lists only in-frame clones, some missing. The sample includes about 200,000 clones, approximately 91% seen only once; the top ten take 1.6%. The chain joins TRBV7-2 to TRBJ2-7; 10 positions match TRBD2. Sequenced: peripheral blood. This TCR derives from a man aged 18 to 35 with active or convalescent COVID-19. As DNA, the CDR3 is TGTGCCAGCAGCTTAGGTAGCGGGGGGTACGAGCAGTACTTC. Translated, it gives CASSLGSGGYEQYF.